Sequencing of this T cell receptor (beta chain) was carried out in a study of blood T cell repertoires in COVID-19. Study summary: The cDNA or gDNA used as material had been derived from T cells, B-cell-depleted T cells, or PBMCs.

After removal of 4 bases from V and 4 bases from J, the junction contained 9 bases not matched to a gene. Germline loops: CDR1 SGHAT, CDR2 FQNNGV. The CDR3 sequence is 16 residues long. Under the authors' procedure: Cell counts per sample came from amplifying reference gene primers. Here immunoSEQ multiplex PCR was the method, and the copy in TCRdb shows in-frame clones only, minus some. That table furnishes V, J and clone size, whereas the DNA furnished D and trimming. This table holds about 94,000 clones, 80% found once. V and J are TRBV11-2 and TRBJ2-3; 9 bases are shared with TRBD1. This TCR was recovered from a human donor in a cohort sampled during active COVID-19. Sequencing was carried out using peripheral blood. The CDR3 reads CASSSPTGGLADTQYF. CDR3 bases: TGTGCCAGCAGCTCCCCAACAGGGGGCTTGGCAGATACGCAGTATTTT.